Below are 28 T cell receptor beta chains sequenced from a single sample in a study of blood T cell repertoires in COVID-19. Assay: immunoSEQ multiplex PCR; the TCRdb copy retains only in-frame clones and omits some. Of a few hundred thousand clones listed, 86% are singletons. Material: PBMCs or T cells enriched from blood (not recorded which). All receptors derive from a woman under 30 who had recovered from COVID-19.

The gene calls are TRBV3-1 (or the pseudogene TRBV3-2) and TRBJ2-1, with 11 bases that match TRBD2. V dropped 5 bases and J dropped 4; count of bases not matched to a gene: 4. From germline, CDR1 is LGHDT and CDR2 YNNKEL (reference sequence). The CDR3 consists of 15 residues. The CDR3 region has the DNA TGTGCCAGCAGCGAGCGACTAGCGGGATACAATGAGCAGTTCTTC. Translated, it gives CASSERLAGYNEQFF.

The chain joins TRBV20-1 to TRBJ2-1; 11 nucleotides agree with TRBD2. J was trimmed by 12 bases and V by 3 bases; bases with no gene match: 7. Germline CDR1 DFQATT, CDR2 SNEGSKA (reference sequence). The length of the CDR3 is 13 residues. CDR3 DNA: TGCAGTGCTAGTCTAGCGGGAGGATATGGGCAGTTCTTC. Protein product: CSASLAGGYGQFF.

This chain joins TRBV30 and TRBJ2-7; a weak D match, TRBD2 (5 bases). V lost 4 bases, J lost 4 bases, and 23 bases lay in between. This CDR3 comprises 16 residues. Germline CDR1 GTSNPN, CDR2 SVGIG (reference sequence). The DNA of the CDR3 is TGTGCCTGGAATCCGAAGGCAATAGCGTGGTTGTACGAGCAGTACTTC. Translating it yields CAWNPKAIAWLYEQYF.

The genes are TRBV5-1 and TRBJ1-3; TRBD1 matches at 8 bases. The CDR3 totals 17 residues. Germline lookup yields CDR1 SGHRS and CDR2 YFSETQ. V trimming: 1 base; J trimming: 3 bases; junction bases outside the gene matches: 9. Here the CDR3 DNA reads TGCGCCAGCAGCTTGATAGTCGGTGGACAGGGTGGAAACACCATATATTTT. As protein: CASSLIVGGQGGNTIYF.

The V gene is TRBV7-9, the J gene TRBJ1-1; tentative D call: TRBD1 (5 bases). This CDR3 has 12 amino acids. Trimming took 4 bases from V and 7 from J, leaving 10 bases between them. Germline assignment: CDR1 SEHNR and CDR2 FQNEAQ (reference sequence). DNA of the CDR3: TGTGCCAGCAGCTGGACAACAAATGAAGCTTTCTTT. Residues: CASSWTTNEAFF.

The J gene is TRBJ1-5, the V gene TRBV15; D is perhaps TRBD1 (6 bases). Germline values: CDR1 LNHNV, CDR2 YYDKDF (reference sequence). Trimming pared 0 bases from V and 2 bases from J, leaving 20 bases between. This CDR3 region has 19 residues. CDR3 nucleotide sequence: TGTGCCACCAGCAGAGATGGGTCTACAGGGTACTATGGCAATCAGCCCCAGCATTTT. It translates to CATSRDGSTGYYGNQPQHF.

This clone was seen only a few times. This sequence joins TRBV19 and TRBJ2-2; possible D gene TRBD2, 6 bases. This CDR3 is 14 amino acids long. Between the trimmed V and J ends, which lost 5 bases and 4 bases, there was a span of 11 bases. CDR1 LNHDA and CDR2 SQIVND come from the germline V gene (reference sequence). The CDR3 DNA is TGTGCCAGTAGTGCCTCAGCGGGCACCGGGGAGCTGTTTTTT. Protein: CASSASAGTGELFF.

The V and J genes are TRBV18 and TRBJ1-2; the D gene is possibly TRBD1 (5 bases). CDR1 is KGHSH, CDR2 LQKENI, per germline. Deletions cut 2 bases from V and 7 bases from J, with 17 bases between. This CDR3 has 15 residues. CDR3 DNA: TGTGCCAGCTCACCAAGCACAGGTTCAGAGTCTGGCTACACCTTC. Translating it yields CASSPSTGSESGYTF.

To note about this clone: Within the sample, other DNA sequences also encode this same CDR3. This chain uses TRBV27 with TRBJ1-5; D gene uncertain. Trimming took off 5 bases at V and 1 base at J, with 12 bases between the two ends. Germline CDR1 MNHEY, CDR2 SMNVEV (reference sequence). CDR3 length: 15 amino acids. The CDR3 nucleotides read TGTGCCAGCAGTGCCGGAACAGTAAGCAATCAGCCCCAGCATTTT. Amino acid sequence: CASSAGTVSNQPQHF.

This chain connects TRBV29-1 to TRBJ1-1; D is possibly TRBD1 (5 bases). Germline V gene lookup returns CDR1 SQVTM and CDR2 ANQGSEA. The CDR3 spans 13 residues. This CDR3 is CTPMRDWNTEAFF. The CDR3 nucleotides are TGCACCCCTATGAGGGACTGGAACACTGAAGCTTTCTTT.

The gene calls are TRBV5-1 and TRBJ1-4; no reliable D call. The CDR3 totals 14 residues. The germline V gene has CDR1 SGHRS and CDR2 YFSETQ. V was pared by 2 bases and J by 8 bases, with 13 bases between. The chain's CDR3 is CASSFSGGEEKLFF. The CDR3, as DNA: TGCGCCAGCAGCTTTTCGGGTGGGGAGGAAAAACTGTTTTTT.

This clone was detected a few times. CDR3 loop: CASSQTGFSGNTIYF. CDR3 nucleotides: TGTGCCAGCAGTCAGACAGGGTTCTCTGGAAACACCATATATTTT. This chain joins TRBV27 and TRBJ1-3; 7 nucleotides align to TRBD1. The CDR3 is 15 amino acids. V gave up 5 bases and J gave up 0 bases; unmatched junction bases: 4. Looked up from germline, CDR1 is MNHEY and CDR2 is SMNVEV (reference sequence).

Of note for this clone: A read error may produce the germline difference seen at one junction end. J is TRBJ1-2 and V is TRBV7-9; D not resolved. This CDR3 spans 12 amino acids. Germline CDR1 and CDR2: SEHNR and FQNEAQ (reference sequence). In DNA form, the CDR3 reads TGTGCCAGCAGCTACCCTGGGGAGGAGGAGGCCTTC. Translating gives CASSYPGEEEAF. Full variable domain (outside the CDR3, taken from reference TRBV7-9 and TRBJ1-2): DTGVSQNPRHKITKRGQNVTFRCDPISEHNRLYWYRQTLGQGPEFLTYFQNEAQLEKSRLLSDRFSAERPKGSFSTLEIQRTEQGDSAMYLCASSYPGEEEAFGSGTRLTVV.

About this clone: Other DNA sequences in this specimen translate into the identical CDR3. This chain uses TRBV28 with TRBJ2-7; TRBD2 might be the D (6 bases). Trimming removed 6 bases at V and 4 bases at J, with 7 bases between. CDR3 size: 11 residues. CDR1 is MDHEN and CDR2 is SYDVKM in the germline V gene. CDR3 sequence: CASRGGYEQYF. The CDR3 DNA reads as TGTGCCAGCAGAGGAGGGTACGAGCAGTACTTC.

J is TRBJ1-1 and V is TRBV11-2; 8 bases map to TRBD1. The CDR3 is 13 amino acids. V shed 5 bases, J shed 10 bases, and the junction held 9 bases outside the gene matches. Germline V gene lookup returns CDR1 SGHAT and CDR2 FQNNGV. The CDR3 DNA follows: TGTGCCAGCAGCCACCCCGGCAGGGGGCGAGCTTTCTTT. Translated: CASSHPGRGRAFF.

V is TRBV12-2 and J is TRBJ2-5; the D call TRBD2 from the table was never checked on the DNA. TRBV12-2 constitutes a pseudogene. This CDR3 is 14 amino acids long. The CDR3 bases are TGTGCAAGTCGCTTAGGGCGGGGGGAAGAGACCCAGTACTTC. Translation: CASRLGRGEETQYF.

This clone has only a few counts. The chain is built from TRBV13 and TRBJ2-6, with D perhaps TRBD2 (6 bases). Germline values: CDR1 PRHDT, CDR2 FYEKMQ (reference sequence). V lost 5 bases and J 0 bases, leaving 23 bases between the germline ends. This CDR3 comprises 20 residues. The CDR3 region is CASSHGRTVTGLSGANVLTF. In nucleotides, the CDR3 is TGTGCCAGCAGCCACGGGAGAACAGTCACCGGTCTCTCTGGGGCCAACGTCCTGACTTTC.

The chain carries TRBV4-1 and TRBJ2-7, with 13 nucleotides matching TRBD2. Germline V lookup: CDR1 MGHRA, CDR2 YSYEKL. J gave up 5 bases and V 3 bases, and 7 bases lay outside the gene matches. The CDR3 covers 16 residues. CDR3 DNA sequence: TGCGCCAGCAGCCAGGTTTTAGGACTAGCGGGAGACGAGCAGTACTTC. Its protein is CASSQVLGLAGDEQYF.

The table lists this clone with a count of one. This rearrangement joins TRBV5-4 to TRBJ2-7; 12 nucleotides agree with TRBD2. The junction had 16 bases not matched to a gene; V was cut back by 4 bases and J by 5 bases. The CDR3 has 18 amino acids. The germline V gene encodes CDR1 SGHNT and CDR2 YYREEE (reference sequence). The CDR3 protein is CASSRPGLAGYSTHEQYF. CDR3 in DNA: TGTGCCAGCAGCCGACCGGGACTAGCGGGTTATTCGACCCACGAGCAGTACTTC. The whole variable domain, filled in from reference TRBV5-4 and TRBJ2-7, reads ETGVTQSPTHLIKTRGQQVTLRCSSQSGHNTVSWYQQALGQGPQFIFQYYREEENGRGNFPPRFSGLQFPNYSSELNVNALELDDSALYLCASSRPGLAGYSTHEQYFGPGTRLTVT.

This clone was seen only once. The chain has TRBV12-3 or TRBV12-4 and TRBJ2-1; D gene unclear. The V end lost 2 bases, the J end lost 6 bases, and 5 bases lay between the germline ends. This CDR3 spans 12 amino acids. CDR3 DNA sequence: TGTGCCAGCAGTTTATCATCCAATGAGCAGTTCTTC. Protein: CASSLSSNEQFF.

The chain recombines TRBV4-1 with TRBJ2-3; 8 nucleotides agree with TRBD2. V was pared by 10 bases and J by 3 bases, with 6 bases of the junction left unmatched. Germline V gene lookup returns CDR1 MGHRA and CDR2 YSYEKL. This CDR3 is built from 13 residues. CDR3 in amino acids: CATLSGRTDTQYF. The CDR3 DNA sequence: TGCGCCACCCTCAGCGGGAGAACAGATACGCAGTATTTT.

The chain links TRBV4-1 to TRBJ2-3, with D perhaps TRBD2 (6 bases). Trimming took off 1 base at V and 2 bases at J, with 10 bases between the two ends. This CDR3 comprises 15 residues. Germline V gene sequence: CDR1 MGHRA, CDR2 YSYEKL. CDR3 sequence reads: CASSQAGLLTDTQYF. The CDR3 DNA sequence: TGCGCCAGCAGCCAAGCGGGACTGCTCACAGATACGCAGTATTTT.

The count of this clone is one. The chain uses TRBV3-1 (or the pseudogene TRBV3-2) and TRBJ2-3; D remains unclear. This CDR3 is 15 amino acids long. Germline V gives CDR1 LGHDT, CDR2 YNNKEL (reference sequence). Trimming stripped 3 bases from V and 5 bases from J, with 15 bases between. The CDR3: CASSHPRELIDTQYF. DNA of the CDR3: TGTGCCAGCAGCCACCCTAGAGAACTAATAGATACGCAGTATTTT.

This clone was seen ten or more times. The CDR3 DNA sequence: TGTGCCAGCAGAGGACTAGCGGGGAGCTCCTACAATGAGCAGTTCTTC. The encoded protein is CASRGLAGSSYNEQFF. The chain links TRBV28 to TRBJ2-1, with 12 bases matching TRBD2. Germline CDR1 reads MDHEN; CDR2 reads SYDVKM. The CDR3 extends over 16 amino acids. J lost 0 bases, V lost 6 bases, and 3 bases had no gene match.

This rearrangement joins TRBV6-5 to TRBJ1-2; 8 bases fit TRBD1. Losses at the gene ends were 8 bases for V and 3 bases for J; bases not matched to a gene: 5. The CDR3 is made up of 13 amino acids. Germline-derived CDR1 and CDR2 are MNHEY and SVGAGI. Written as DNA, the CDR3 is TGTGCCAGCGCGGAGACAGGGGACTATGGCTACACCTTC. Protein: CASAETGDYGYTF.

This chain's CDR3 is CASSRQGSIQYF. The CDR3 coding sequence is TGCGCCAGCAGCAGACAGGGTAGCATTCAGTACTTC. The chain recombines TRBV5-1 with TRBJ2-4, with 7 bases that match TRBD1. The V gene's germline CDR1 is SGHRS and CDR2 YFSETQ. V lost 4 bases, J lost 9 bases, and 4 bases stayed unmatched. This CDR3 spans 12 amino acids.

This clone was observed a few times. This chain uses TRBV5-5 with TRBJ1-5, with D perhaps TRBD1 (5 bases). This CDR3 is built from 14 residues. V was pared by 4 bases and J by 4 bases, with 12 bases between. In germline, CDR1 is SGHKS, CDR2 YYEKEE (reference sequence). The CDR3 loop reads CASSQGSVNQPQHF. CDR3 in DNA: TGTGCCAGCAGCCAGGGCTCGGTAAATCAGCCCCAGCATTTT.

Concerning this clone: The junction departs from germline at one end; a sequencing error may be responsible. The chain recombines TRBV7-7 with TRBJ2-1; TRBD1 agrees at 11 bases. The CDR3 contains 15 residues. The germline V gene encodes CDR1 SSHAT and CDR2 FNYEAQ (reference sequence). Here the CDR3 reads CASSLGQGAYNEQFF. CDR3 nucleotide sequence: TGTGCTAGCAGCTTAGGACAGGGGGCTTACAATGAGCAGTTCTTC.